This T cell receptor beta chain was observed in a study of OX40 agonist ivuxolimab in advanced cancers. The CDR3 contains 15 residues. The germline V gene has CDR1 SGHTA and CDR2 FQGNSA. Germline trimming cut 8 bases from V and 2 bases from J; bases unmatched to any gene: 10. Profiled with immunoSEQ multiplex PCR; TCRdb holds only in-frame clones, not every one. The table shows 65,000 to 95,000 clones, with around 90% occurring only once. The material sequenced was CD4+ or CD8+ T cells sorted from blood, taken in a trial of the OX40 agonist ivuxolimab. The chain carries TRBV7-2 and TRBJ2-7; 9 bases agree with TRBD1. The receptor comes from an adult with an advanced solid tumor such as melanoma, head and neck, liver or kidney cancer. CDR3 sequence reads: CASSSFGTGPYEQYF. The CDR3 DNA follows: TGTGCCAGCTCCTCCTTCGGGACAGGGCCCTACGAGCAGTACTTC. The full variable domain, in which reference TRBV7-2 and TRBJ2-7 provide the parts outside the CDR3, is GAGVSQSPSNKVTEKGKDVELRCDPISGHTALYWYRQSLGQGLEFLIYFQGNSAPDKSGLPSDRFSAERTGGSVSTLTIQRTQQEDSAVYLCASSSFGTGPYEQYFGPGTRLTVT.